This is a list of T cell receptor beta chains from one sample in a study of T cell responses to AZD1222 COVID-19 vaccine. Generated by immunoSEQ multiplex PCR, the TCRdb table keeps only in-frame clones and is missing some. The repertoire holds under 95,000 clones, 80% to 90% seen once, with more than 9% in the top ten. The source was peripheral blood, collected 28 days after the second AZD1222 dose. These receptor sequences come from an adult who received the AZD1222 COVID-19 vaccine. The CDR3 runs from the conserved cysteine through the conserved F or W.

len: 15; v_gene: TRBV20-1; j_gene: TRBJ1-6; CDR3aa: CSASPRGTYNSPLHF
len: 15; v_gene: TRBV4-2; j_gene: TRBJ1-1; CDR3aa: CASSLGRGLNTEAFF
len: 14; v_gene: TRBV28; j_gene: TRBJ2-5; CDR3aa: CASSLRLPKETQYF
len: 15; v_gene: TRBV6-6; j_gene: TRBJ2-5; CDR3aa: CASRGTSGGKETQYF
len: 21; v_gene: TRBV10-1; j_gene: TRBJ2-3; CDR3aa: CASSEPGLAGGLWDSTDTQYF
len: 15; v_gene: TRBV7-6; j_gene: TRBJ2-3; CDR3aa: CASSESGGLGDTQYF
len: 15; v_gene: TRBV5-4; j_gene: TRBJ2-3; CDR3aa: CASSRPGQGVDTQYF
len: 18; v_gene: TRBV14; j_gene: TRBJ2-6; CDR3aa: CASSQDPPGPRGANVLTF
len: 12; v_gene: TRBV3-1/TRBV3-2; j_gene: TRBJ1-2; CDR3aa: CASSQRDLGYTF
len: 15; v_gene: TRBV6-2/TRBV6-3; j_gene: TRBJ1-2; CDR3aa: CASSYPGQGIYGYTF
len: 12; v_gene: TRBV30; j_gene: TRBJ1-2; CDR3aa: CAWTRVNYGYTF
len: 13; v_gene: TRBV7-3; j_gene: TRBJ1-3; CDR3aa: CASSLDPGGTIYF
len: 17; v_gene: TRBV11-3; j_gene: TRBJ2-1; CDR3aa: CASSLEASNQGNNEQFF
len: 12; v_gene: TRBV6-1; j_gene: TRBJ2-3; CDR3aa: CASSELGDTQYF
len: 14; v_gene: TRBV15; j_gene: TRBJ2-5; CDR3aa: CATSRDPNQETQYF
len: 14; v_gene: TRBV25-1; j_gene: TRBJ1-2; CDR3aa: CASSERGRNYGYTF
len: 15; v_gene: TRBV6-5; j_gene: TRBJ1-6; CDR3aa: CASSYSGIYNSPLHF
len: 15; v_gene: TRBV6-2/TRBV6-3; j_gene: TRBJ2-7; CDR3aa: CASSYRGPPNDEQYF
len: 14; v_gene: TRBV9; j_gene: TRBJ1-5; CDR3aa: CASTPGTGNQPQHF
len: 15; v_gene: TRBV5-4; j_gene: TRBJ2-3; CDR3aa: CASSFRTSGRDTQYF
len: 16; v_gene: TRBV6-1; j_gene: TRBJ2-2; CDR3aa: CASSDPTGVNTGELFF
len: 16; v_gene: TRBV5-1; j_gene: TRBJ2-3; CDR3aa: CASHRSGGWLTDTQYF
len: 14; v_gene: TRBV28; j_gene: TRBJ2-3; CDR3aa: CASRPQGITDTQYF
len: 15; v_gene: TRBV4-1; j_gene: TRBJ2-5; CDR3aa: CASSPLAGDQETQYF
len: 14; v_gene: TRBV6-5; j_gene: TRBJ1-2; CDR3aa: CASSQQDRRGGYTF
len: 13; v_gene: TRBV3-1/TRBV3-2; j_gene: TRBJ2-1; CDR3aa: CASSQVGAGEQFF
len: 16; v_gene: TRBV12-5; j_gene: TRBJ2-6; CDR3aa: CASGLTGGSGANVLTF
len: 14; v_gene: TRBV10-3; j_gene: TRBJ1-1; CDR3aa: CAISQPEPNAEAFF
len: 15; v_gene: TRBV7-8; j_gene: TRBJ2-3; CDR3aa: CASSLGTGRTDTQYF
len: 15; v_gene: TRBV28; j_gene: TRBJ2-7; CDR3aa: CASSLSWQGSYEQYF
len: 16; v_gene: TRBV9; j_gene: TRBJ2-3; CDR3aa: CASSPLNGQRTDTQYF
len: 15; v_gene: TRBV24-1; j_gene: TRBJ1-3; CDR3aa: CATRGREGTGNTIYF
len: 15; v_gene: TRBV4-1; j_gene: TRBJ1-2; CDR3aa: CASSQVGGTNYGYTF
len: 15; v_gene: TRBV9; j_gene: TRBJ2-7; CDR3aa: CASSASGTGAYEQYF
len: 15; v_gene: TRBV15; j_gene: TRBJ2-5; CDR3aa: CATGRGGRYQETQYF
len: 14; v_gene: TRBV28; j_gene: TRBJ1-1; CDR3aa: CASSLWETGLEAFF
len: 14; v_gene: TRBV10-2; j_gene: TRBJ2-7; CDR3aa: CASSTGTGVYEQYF
len: 16; v_gene: TRBV29-1; j_gene: TRBJ2-1; CDR3aa: CSVDQLDRSYYNEQFF
len: 16; v_gene: TRBV28; j_gene: TRBJ2-1; CDR3aa: CASDTNRGVRYNEQFF
len: 14; v_gene: TRBV27; j_gene: TRBJ2-7; CDR3aa: CASRGGGGIYEQYF
len: 14; v_gene: TRBV5-6; j_gene: TRBJ1-2; CDR3aa: CASSLVQENYGYTF
len: 13; v_gene: TRBV30; j_gene: TRBJ1-1; CDR3aa: CAWQRGRNTEAFF
len: 17; v_gene: TRBV5-4; j_gene: TRBJ2-2; CDR3aa: CASSLVASGGNTGELFF
len: 15; v_gene: TRBV14; j_gene: TRBJ2-4; CDR3aa: CASSQLGTAKNIQYF
len: 15; v_gene: TRBV4-1; j_gene: TRBJ2-4; CDR3aa: CASSQAPLAKNIQYF
len: 15; v_gene: TRBV27; j_gene: TRBJ2-5; CDR3aa: CASSSVLSGGPTQYF
len: 14; v_gene: TRBV11-2; j_gene: TRBJ1-1; CDR3aa: CASSLAGAYTEAFF
len: 14; v_gene: TRBV6-5; j_gene: TRBJ1-2; CDR3aa: CASSRIVGYYGYTF
len: 13; v_gene: TRBV7-9; j_gene: TRBJ2-3; CDR3aa: CASSYGQLDTQYF
len: 14; v_gene: TRBV27; j_gene: TRBJ1-1; CDR3aa: CASSLRTLDTEAFF